Shown below are 28 T cell receptor beta chains from a single sample sequenced in a study of blood T cell repertoires in COVID-19. Profiling relied on immunoSEQ multiplex PCR, and the TCRdb table lists in-frame clones only, not all of them. The sample comprises approximately 150,000 clones, roughly nine tenths of which are singletons, and roughly 4% rests with the top ten. The sample comprised PBMCs or T cells enriched from blood (not recorded which). Receptor source: a woman aged 40 to 50 who had been exposed to COVID-19.

This clone was recorded only once. The rearrangement uses TRBV11-3 and TRBJ2-3, with 8 bases matching TRBD1. Germline V gene data show CDR1 as SGHNT and CDR2 as YENEEA. CDR3 size: 13 residues. V lost 5 bases, J lost 5 bases, and 3 bases stayed unmatched. CDR3 coding DNA: TGTGCCAGCAGCGAGACAGGGGAAGATACGCAGTATTTT. The encoded protein is CASSETGEDTQYF.

As concerns this clone: Other nucleotide sequences from this sample produce the same CDR3. V and J are TRBV6-5 and TRBJ2-7; 11 bases align to TRBD1. This CDR3 contains 16 residues. The J segment lost 4 bases and the V segment lost 0 bases, leaving 5 bases of the junction unmatched. The germline V gene has CDR1 MNHEY and CDR2 SVGAGI. The CDR3 bases are TGTGCCAGCAGTTACTCCTCGGGGACAGGGGGGTACGAGCAGTACTTC. It codes for CASSYSSGTGGYEQYF.

V and J are TRBV12-3 or TRBV12-4 and TRBJ2-7; TRBD1 agrees at 7 bases. The CDR3 has 13 residues. The ends lost 5 bases at V and 3 bases at J; junction bases unmatched: 4. CDR3 sequence (DNA): TGTGCCAGCAGTCGCCACAGGGGCTACGAGCAGTACTTC. Its protein product is CASSRHRGYEQYF.

The table lists this clone with a count of one. V and J are TRBV19 and TRBJ2-1; TRBD1 agrees at 7 bases. J gave up 7 bases and V 4 bases, and 10 bases lay outside the gene matches. The CDR3 has 15 residues. The germline V gene encodes CDR1 LNHDA and CDR2 SQIVND (reference sequence). CDR3 sequence: CASSKVTGIKNEQFF. CDR3 nucleotides: TGTGCCAGTAGTAAGGTGACAGGGATTAAAAATGAGCAGTTCTTC.

This chain uses TRBV11-2 with TRBJ2-1; tentatively, D is TRBD2 (5 bases). The CDR3 consists of 14 residues. V lost 0 bases and J lost 4, with 7 bases in between. Germline V CDR1 and CDR2: SGHAT, FQNNGV. CDR3 in DNA: TGTGCCAGCAGCTTAGATCGAGGGTACAATGAGCAGTTCTTC. Protein product: CASSLDRGYNEQFF.

The sample holds a few counts of this clone. The chain couples TRBV5-1 to TRBJ1-6; 8 nucleotides line up with TRBD1. The length of the CDR3 is 16 residues. Trimming cost V 7 bases and J 5 bases; bases outside gene matches: 11. Germline CDR1 reads SGHRS; CDR2 reads YFSETQ. The CDR3 sequence: CASGLGSGQDNSPLHF. For the CDR3, the DNA is TGCGCCAGCGGACTGGGATCGGGACAGGATAATTCACCCCTCCACTTT.

V and J are TRBV7-2 and TRBJ1-2; maybe TRBD1 (6 bases). The CDR3 runs to 15 residues. Trimming took 4 bases from V and 0 from J, leaving 12 bases between them. CDR1 is SGHTA and CDR2 is FQGNSA in the germline V gene. The CDR3 loop reads CASSSTGRSNYGYTF. Here the CDR3 DNA reads TGTGCCAGCAGCTCCACAGGGCGTTCTAACTATGGCTACACCTTC.

This clone was picked up one time. This chain connects TRBV5-1 to TRBJ1-1; weak D call: TRBD1 (6 bases). Germline V gene lookup returns CDR1 SGHRS and CDR2 YFSETQ. The CDR3 is 15 residues long. The V end lost 0 bases, the J end lost 4 bases, and 13 bases lay between the germline ends. CDR3 in amino acids: CASSLGAGAFTEAFF. CDR3 nucleotide sequence: TGCGCCAGCAGCTTGGGTGCGGGGGCCTTCACTGAAGCTTTCTTT.

This chain joins TRBV14 and TRBJ1-2, with 7 positions matching TRBD1. The CDR3 contains 13 residues. The germline CDR1 and CDR2 sequences are SGHDN and FVKESK. With V trimmed by 4 bases and J by 8 bases, 7 bases remained unmatched. The CDR3 loop is CASSLVTGNGYTF. The DNA of the CDR3 is TGTGCCAGCAGCCTTGTGACAGGGAACGGCTACACCTTC.

The CDR3 reads CASSHRGLRRYTEAFF. Here the CDR3 DNA reads TGCGCCAGCAGCCACCGAGGACTCCGACGGTACACTGAAGCTTTCTTT. The genes are TRBV4-3 and TRBJ1-1; D unresolved. Germline values: CDR1 LGHNA, CDR2 YSLEER. Trimming left V 3 bases short and J 3 bases short, with 17 bases between. The CDR3 is 16 amino acids.

The rearrangement uses TRBV5-6 and TRBJ1-6; TRBD1 matches 7 bases. The CDR3 is 16 residues long. Losses at the gene ends were 3 bases for V and 7 bases for J; bases not matched to a gene: 10. From germline, CDR1 is SGHDT and CDR2 YYEEEE. The CDR3 nucleotides read TGTGCCAGCAGCTATTTTGACAGGGTCGAGAATTCACCCCTCCACTTT. Protein: CASSYFDRVENSPLHF.

This clone has only one observation. The rearrangement links TRBV20-1 to TRBJ1-2; D is ambiguous. This CDR3 comprises 10 residues. V lost 2 bases to trimming and J lost 7 bases, with 5 bases between them. Germline loops: CDR1 DFQATT, CDR2 SNEGSKA (reference sequence). CDR3 in amino acids: CSARTGGYTF. Here the CDR3 DNA reads TGCAGTGCTAGAACGGGTGGCTACACCTTC.

The J gene is TRBJ2-2, the V gene TRBV7-2; D might be TRBD1 (6 bases). With 2 bases removed from V and 2 bases from J, the gap between germline ends came to 9 bases. The length of the CDR3 is 15 residues. Germline V gene sequence: CDR1 SGHTA, CDR2 FQGNSA. CDR3 nucleotides: TGTGCCAGCAGCTTAAACAGGGCCAACACCGGGGAGCTGTTTTTT. Residues: CASSLNRANTGELFF.

The chain recombines TRBV29-1 with TRBJ2-2; D is possibly TRBD1 (6 bases). The CDR3 totals 12 residues. V dropped 7 bases and J dropped 1 base, with 7 bases sitting between them. Germline V lookup: CDR1 SQVTM, CDR2 ANQGSEA. CDR3 region: CSGGQNTGELFF. The DNA for the CDR3 is TGCAGCGGGGGACAGAACACCGGGGAGCTGTTTTTT.

V gene TRBV2 combines with J gene TRBJ2-3; 9 positions match TRBD1. CDR3 length equals 12 residues. The J segment lost 1 base and the V segment lost 11 bases, leaving 1 base of the junction unmatched. Germline CDR1 is SNHLY and CDR2 is FYNNEI. The CDR3 bases are TGTGCCGGGGACAGGGGCACAGATACGCAGTATTTT. Translated, it gives CAGDRGTDTQYF.

The chain has TRBV7-8 and TRBJ2-7; 9 nucleotides line up with TRBD1. The CDR3 has 14 residues. Trimming at V came to 6 bases and at J to 6 bases, leaving 9 bases not matched to a gene. Germline V gives CDR1 SGHVS, CDR2 FQNEAQ. The CDR3 sequence: CASRSGTGHSEQYF. The CDR3 DNA is TGTGCCAGCAGATCCGGGACAGGGCATTCCGAGCAGTACTTC.

The V and J genes are TRBV19 and TRBJ2-1; 8 bases agree with TRBD1. This CDR3 contains 17 residues. V shed 6 bases, J shed 0 bases, and the junction held 10 bases outside the gene matches. The germline CDR1 and CDR2 sequences are LNHDA and SQIVND (reference sequence). The CDR3 spells CASSMDRAVSSYNEQFF. CDR3 nucleotides: TGTGCCAGTAGCATGGACAGGGCCGTAAGCTCCTACAATGAGCAGTTCTTC.

The chain links TRBV18 to TRBJ2-5, with D uncertain. The CDR3 runs to 13 residues. CDR1 is KGHSH and CDR2 is LQKENI in the germline V gene. V was shortened by 3 bases and J by 3 bases, with 8 bases between the two germline ends. CDR3 sequence: CASSPVTKETQYF. The DNA of the CDR3 is TGTGCCAGCTCACCCGTCACTAAAGAGACCCAGTACTTC. The full variable domain, its missing parts supplied by reference TRBV18 and TRBJ2-5, is NAGVMQNPRHLVRRRGQEARLRCSPMKGHSHVYWYRQLPEEGLKFMVYLQKENIIDESGMPKERFSAEFPKEGPSILRIQQVVRGDSAAYFCASSPVTKETQYFGPGTRLLVL.

J is TRBJ1-2 and V is TRBV5-4; 7 bases fit TRBD1. The CDR3 extends over 13 amino acids. J gave up 7 bases and V 4 bases, and 7 bases lay outside the gene matches. CDR1 is SGHNT and CDR2 is YYREEE in the germline V gene (reference sequence). The CDR3 loop reads CASSMGQKSGYTF. The CDR3 DNA follows: TGTGCCAGCAGCATGGGACAGAAGAGTGGCTACACCTTC.

The V and J genes are TRBV11-1 and TRBJ2-3, with 7 bases aligning to TRBD1. Unmatched junction bases numbered 6, after V lost 5 bases and J lost 1 base. The CDR3 spans 15 residues. Germline assignment: CDR1 SGHAT and CDR2 FQDESV (reference sequence). CDR3 nucleotide sequence: TGTGCCAGCAGCCCAGGACAGGTCGGCACAGATACGCAGTATTTT. Its translation is CASSPGQVGTDTQYF.

This clone was picked up one time. V and J are TRBV5-1 and TRBJ2-4; D is perhaps TRBD1 (6 bases). CDR1 is SGHRS, CDR2 YFSETQ, per germline. The CDR3 totals 15 residues. The ends were cut back, 1 base at V and 8 bases at J, with 16 bases in the middle. CDR3 nucleotides: TGCGCCAGCAGCTTGTATGGCACCAAGGGGGACATTCAGTACTTC. It is translated as CASSLYGTKGDIQYF. Using reference TRBV5-1 and TRBJ2-4 for the parts outside the CDR3, the full variable domain is KAGVTQTPRYLIKTRGQQVTLSCSPISGHRSVSWYQQTPGQGLQFLFEYFSETQRNKGNFPGRFSGRQFSNSRSEMNVSTLELGDSALYLCASSLYGTKGDIQYFGAGTRLSVL.

This rearrangement joins TRBV19 to TRBJ1-5; the match to TRBD1 covers 7 bases. J gave up 4 bases and V 6 bases, and 3 bases lay outside the gene matches. Germline-derived CDR1 and CDR2 are LNHDA and SQIVND (reference sequence). The CDR3 length is 13 residues. The CDR3 is CASRGQWNQPQHF. The CDR3 DNA sequence: TGTGCCAGTAGGGGACAGTGGAATCAGCCCCAGCATTTT.

The rearrangement uses TRBV4-1 and TRBJ2-1; D uncertain. V lost 2 bases to trimming and J lost 7 bases, with 6 bases between them. The CDR3 is 12 amino acids. CDR1 MGHRA and CDR2 YSYEKL come from the germline V gene. The CDR3 protein is CASSQNGNEQFF. CDR3 nucleotides: TGCGCCAGCAGCCAAAACGGGAATGAGCAGTTCTTC.

The gene calls are TRBV7-8 and TRBJ1-4; a possible D gene is TRBD1 (5 bases). The germline CDR1 and CDR2 sequences are SGHVS and FQNEAQ. Trimming removed 1 base from V and 0 bases from J, with 9 bases in between. The CDR3 is 16 amino acids. DNA for the CDR3: TGTGCCAGCAGCTTAGTGCAGGGCCCAACTAATGAAAAACTGTTTTTT. It specifies CASSLVQGPTNEKLFF.

This rearrangement joins TRBV6-5 to TRBJ1-4; D is undetermined. V was shortened by 4 bases and J by 3 bases, with 12 bases between the two germline ends. This CDR3 has 15 residues. Germline V gene data show CDR1 as MNHEY and CDR2 as SVGAGI. The CDR3 loop is CASSFGPTPNEKLFF. The CDR3 DNA sequence: TGTGCCAGCAGTTTTGGCCCGACACCTAATGAAAAACTGTTTTTT.

This chain joins TRBV7-2 and TRBJ1-1, with D perhaps TRBD1 (6 bases). Trimming took off 1 base at V and 7 bases at J, with 13 bases between the two ends. The CDR3 extends over 14 amino acids. Germline CDR1 SGHTA, CDR2 FQGNSA. This CDR3 reads CASSLGQGIVEAFF. In nucleotides, the CDR3 is TGTGCCAGCAGCTTAGGGCAGGGGATTGTTGAAGCTTTCTTT.

The chain employs TRBV2 and TRBJ2-2, with no clear D. This CDR3 is 11 amino acids long. The V end was cut by 10 bases, the J end by 2 bases, with 5 bases between. CDR1 SNHLY and CDR2 FYNNEI come from the germline V gene. The CDR3 is CATYNTGELFF. In DNA form, the CDR3 reads TGTGCCACCTATAACACCGGGGAGCTGTTTTTT.

The chain links TRBV5-1 to TRBJ2-2, with 9 bases lining up with TRBD2. CDR3 length: 20 residues. Germline assignment: CDR1 SGHRS and CDR2 YFSETQ. The ends lost 0 bases at V and 2 bases at J; junction bases unmatched: 14. The CDR3 reads CASSLEWGQSLAGNTGELFF. The CDR3 coding sequence is TGCGCCAGCAGCTTGGAATGGGGGCAGAGTCTAGCGGGAAACACCGGGGAGCTGTTTTTT.